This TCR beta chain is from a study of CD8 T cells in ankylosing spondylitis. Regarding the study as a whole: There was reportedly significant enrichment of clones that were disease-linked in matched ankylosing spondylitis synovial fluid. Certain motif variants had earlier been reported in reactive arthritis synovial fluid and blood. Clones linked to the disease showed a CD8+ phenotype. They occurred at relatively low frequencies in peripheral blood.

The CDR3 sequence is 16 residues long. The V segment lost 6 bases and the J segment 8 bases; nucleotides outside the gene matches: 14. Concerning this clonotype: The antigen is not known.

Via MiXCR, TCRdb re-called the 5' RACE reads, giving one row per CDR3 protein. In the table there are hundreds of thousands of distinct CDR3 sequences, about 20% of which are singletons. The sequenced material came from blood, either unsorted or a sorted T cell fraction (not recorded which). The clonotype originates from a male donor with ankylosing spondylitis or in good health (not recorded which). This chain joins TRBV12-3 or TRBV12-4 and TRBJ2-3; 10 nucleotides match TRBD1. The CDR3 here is CASSPHRDRGGGTQYF. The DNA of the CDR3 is TGTGCCAGCAGCCCCCACCGGGACAGGGGCGGTGGTACGCAGTATTTT.